The 16 T cell receptor beta chains in this list originate from one sample, sequenced in a study of CD8+CD57+ T cells in acquired aplastic anemia. Genomic DNA acted as the template from which TCR beta VDJ combination and CDR3 sequence profiling were carried out. TCRdb re-called the reads with MiXCR, one entry per CDR3 protein. The profile shows tens of thousands of distinct CDR3 sequences, around 63% of them singletons. Material for sequencing was sorted CD4+, CD8+, or CD8+CD57+ T cells (not recorded which) from PBMCs. Receptors originate from a human donor in good health, serving as a control.

This clonotype was observed a few times. V and J are TRBV6-5 and TRBJ2-7; D is unclear. The CDR3 consists of 14 residues. The V gene lost 0 bases and the J gene lost 2 bases, with 8 bases spanning the gap. CDR1 and CDR2 from the germline V gene are MNHEY and SVGAGI. CDR3 loop: CASSYSRTAYEQYF. CDR3 DNA: TGTGCCAGCAGTTACTCCAGAACCGCCTACGAGCAGTACTTC.

The CDR3 loop is CSVLDSKGDEQFF. The CDR3 DNA is TGCAGCGTATTGGACAGCAAGGGGGATGAGCAGTTCTTC. The genes are TRBV29-1 and TRBJ2-1, with a possible D match to TRBD1 (6 bases). Germline CDR1 is SQVTM and CDR2 is ANQGSEA. The CDR3 totals 13 residues. V lost 6 bases, J lost 8 bases, and 17 bases lay in between.

The chain recombines TRBV10-3 with TRBJ1-2; D perhaps matches TRBD1 (5 bases). Germline lookup yields CDR1 ENHRY and CDR2 SYGVKD. The CDR3 consists of 12 residues. With 4 bases removed from V and 2 bases from J, the gap between germline ends came to 5 bases. The CDR3 region is CAISGGNYGYTF. The DNA for the CDR3 is TGTGCCATCAGTGGGGGCAACTATGGCTACACCTTC.

The J gene is TRBJ1-6, the V gene TRBV19; the match to TRBD1 covers 7 bases. CDR3 length equals 16 residues. CDR1 and CDR2 from the germline V gene are LNHDA and SQIVND (reference sequence). The J segment lost 7 bases and the V segment lost 7 bases, leaving 13 bases of the junction unmatched. The CDR3 coding sequence is TGTGCCAGTACTACGCCGACAGGGTTGGCCAATTCACCCCTCCACTTT. It specifies CASTTPTGLANSPLHF.

This clonotype showed up many times. This chain links TRBV14 with TRBJ1-2, with D possibly being TRBD1 (6 bases). The CDR3 has 15 residues. Germline CDR1 reads SGHDN; CDR2 reads FVKESK. The ends were cut back, 4 bases at V and 4 bases at J, with 16 bases in the middle. The CDR3, as DNA: TGTGCCAGCAGCCCCACAGGGCCCAGCCGCTATGGCTACACCTTC. Protein product: CASSPTGPSRYGYTF.

J is TRBJ1-1 and V is TRBV2; D is ambiguous. V was clipped by 6 bases and J by 0 bases, with 11 bases between them. The germline V gene has CDR1 SNHLY and CDR2 FYNNEI. The CDR3 covers 14 residues. The CDR3 DNA reads TGTGCCAGCAGCGTAGGCCAAATGAACACTGAAGCTTTCTTT. The encoded protein is CASSVGQMNTEAFF.

The gene calls are TRBV7-9 and TRBJ1-2, with D possibly matching TRBD1 (5 bases). Germline V gene lookup returns CDR1 SEHNR and CDR2 FQNEAQ (reference sequence). CDR3 size: 13 residues. Trimming shortened V by 2 bases and J by 3 bases, and 7 bases separated the two germline ends. For the CDR3, the DNA is TGTGCCAGCAGCTTACAGGGACACTATGGCTACACCTTC. Translated, it gives CASSLQGHYGYTF. Full variable domain (rest looked up from reference TRBV7-9 and TRBJ1-2): DTGVSQNPRHKITKRGQNVTFRCDPISEHNRLYWYRQTLGQGPEFLTYFQNEAQLEKSRLLSDRFSAERPKGSFSTLEIQRTEQGDSAMYLCASSLQGHYGYTFGSGTRLTVV.

This clonotype was seen at least ten times. The V gene is TRBV7-8, the J gene TRBJ1-2; the D gene is possibly TRBD1 (6 bases). The CDR3 runs 15 residues. V lost 2 bases, J lost 4 bases, and 14 bases lay in between. Germline V gives CDR1 SGHVS, CDR2 FQNEAQ. Written as DNA, the CDR3 is TGTGCCAGCAGCTTACACCAGGGGCCTAGCTATGGCTACACCTTC. Translating gives CASSLHQGPSYGYTF.

On this clonotype: The junction shows a germline mismatch at one end, possibly a read error. The V and J genes are TRBV5-5 and TRBJ2-5; 7 bases are a match to TRBD2. The germline V gene encodes CDR1 SGHKS and CDR2 YYEKEE (reference sequence). This CDR3 is built from 16 residues. The CDR3 bases are TGTGCCAGCACCACTCGGGGGGTCTCCCTCTACAATGAGCAGTTGTTC. Protein sequence: CASTTRGVSLYNEQLF.

The chain employs TRBV10-2 and TRBJ1-5, with a weak D call TRBD1 (6 bases). Germline V lookup: CDR1 WSHSY, CDR2 SAAADI. V was clipped by 6 bases and J by 1 base, with 16 bases between them. The length of the CDR3 is 16 residues. CDR3 coding DNA: TGCGCCAGCAGAGGAAAGGGGGAAATGAGCAATCAGCCCCAGCATTTT. Amino acid sequence: CASRGKGEMSNQPQHF.

V usage is TRBV4-2 and J usage is TRBJ1-5; D unresolved. Trimming shortened V by 4 bases and J by 2 bases, and 9 bases separated the two germline ends. The CDR3 totals 14 residues. CDR1 is LGHNA and CDR2 is YNFKEQ in the germline V gene. Here the CDR3 reads CASSRGTGNQPQHF. In nucleotides, the CDR3 is TGTGCCAGCAGCCGGGGTACGGGCAATCAGCCCCAGCATTTT.

The chain links TRBV12-3 or TRBV12-4 to TRBJ2-7, with D possibly TRBD1 on 5 matching bases. The CDR3 covers 13 residues. V was cut by 3 bases and J by 12 bases, with 18 bases left in between. CDR3 protein: CASSFQEYRQRYF. CDR3 in DNA: TGTGCCAGCAGTTTCCAAGAATATAGACAGCGGTACTTC.

The rearrangement links TRBV9 to TRBJ1-2; no reliable D call. V lost 2 bases and J 4 bases, leaving 12 bases between the germline ends. Germline V gene lookup returns CDR1 SGDLS and CDR2 YYNGEE. The CDR3 runs to 14 residues. The CDR3 protein is CASSVEGNGYGYTF. The DNA of the CDR3 is TGTGCCAGCAGCGTTGAAGGGAATGGCTATGGCTACACCTTC. The whole variable domain, filled in from reference TRBV9 and TRBJ1-2, reads DSGVTQTPKHLITATGQRVTLRCSPRSGDLSVYWYQQSLDQGLQFLIQYYNGEERAKGNILERFSAQQFPDLHSELNLSSLELGDSALYFCASSVEGNGYGYTFGSGTRLTVV.

The rearrangement links TRBV19 to TRBJ1-1; D not certain. The V end was cut by 5 bases, the J end by 0 bases, with 7 bases between. Germline-derived CDR1 and CDR2 are LNHDA and SQIVND (reference sequence). This CDR3 region has 13 residues. The CDR3 reads CASSQTLNTEAFF. CDR3 in DNA: TGTGCCAGTAGTCAGACTTTGAACACTGAAGCTTTCTTT.

V gene TRBV19 combines with J gene TRBJ2-7; TRBD1 agrees at 8 bases. This CDR3 has 14 residues. Germline-derived CDR1 and CDR2 are LNHDA and SQIVND (reference sequence). Trimming at V came to 3 bases and at J to 2 bases, leaving 3 bases not matched to a gene. The CDR3 nucleotides read TGTGCCAGTAGTATGACAGGGGCTGCCTACGAGCAGTACTTC. As protein: CASSMTGAAYEQYF.

Judged by abundance, this clonotype is medium-sized (0.01 to 0.1%). A much larger clone lies a single base off, so this may be a read error. The V gene is TRBV10-3, the J gene TRBJ1-2; TRBD1 might be the D (5 bases). The CDR3 is 15 residues long. In germline, CDR1 is ENHRY, CDR2 SYGVKD. The V end was cut by 4 bases, the J end by 4 bases, with 16 bases between. This chain's CDR3 is CAISGYRLPFYGYTF. CDR3 sequence (DNA): TGTGCCATCAGTGGGTACAGGTTGCCGTTCTATGGCTACACCTTC.